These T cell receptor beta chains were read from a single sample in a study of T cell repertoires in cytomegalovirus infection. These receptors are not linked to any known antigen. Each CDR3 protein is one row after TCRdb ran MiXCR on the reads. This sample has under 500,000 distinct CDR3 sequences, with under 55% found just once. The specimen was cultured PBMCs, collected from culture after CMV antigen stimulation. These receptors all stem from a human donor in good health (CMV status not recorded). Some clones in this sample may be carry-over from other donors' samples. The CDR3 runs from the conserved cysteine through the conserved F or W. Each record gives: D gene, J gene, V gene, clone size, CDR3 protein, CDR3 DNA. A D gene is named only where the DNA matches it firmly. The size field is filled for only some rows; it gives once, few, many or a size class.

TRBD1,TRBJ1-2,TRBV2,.,CASNLEGALYGYTF,TGTGCCAGCAACCTTGAGGGGGCTCTCTATGGCTACACCTTC
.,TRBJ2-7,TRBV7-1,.,CASSVRPGPLGEQYF,TGTGCCAGCAGCGTGAGACCGGGACCCCTTGGGGAGCAGTACTTC
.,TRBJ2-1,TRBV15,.,CATSSPPGLDPGNEQFF,TGTGCCACCAGCTCCCCTCCGGGACTCGACCCGGGCAATGAGCAGTTCTTC
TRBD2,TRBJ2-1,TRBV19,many,CASSISGSSYNEQFF,TGTGCCAGCAGCATTAGCGGGAGCTCCTACAATGAGCAGTTCTTC
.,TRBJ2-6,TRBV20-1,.,CSARAADLSPGANVLTF,TGCAGTGCTAGAGCCGCGGACTTATCCCCCGGGGCCAACGTCCTGACTTTC
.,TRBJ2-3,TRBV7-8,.,CASSLGRQSTDTQYF,TGTGCCAGCAGCTTAGGTCGACAGAGCACAGATACGCAGTATTTT
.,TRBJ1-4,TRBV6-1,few,CASSQTPGLSNEKLFF,TGTGCCAGCAGCCAAACCCCAGGTTTATCTAATGAAAAACTGTTTTTT
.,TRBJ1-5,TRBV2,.,CASNEGPLNQPQHF,TGTGCCAGCAATGAGGGGCCCCTCAATCAGCCCCAGCATTTT
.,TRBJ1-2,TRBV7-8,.,CASSPVRGALGYGYTF,TGTGCCAGCAGCCCCGTACGGGGGGCGCTTGGCTATGGCTACACCTTC
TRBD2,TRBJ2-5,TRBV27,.,CASSSLAGTYQETQYF,TGTGCCAGCAGTTCCCTAGCGGGGACGTACCAAGAGACCCAGTACTTC
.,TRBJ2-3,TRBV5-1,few,CASSPNPITGLDTQYF,TGCGCCAGCAGCCCCAACCCTATCACAGGGCTGGATACGCAGTATTTT
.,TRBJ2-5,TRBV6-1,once,CASNARVIPQETQYF,TGTGCCAGCAATGCGCGGGTTATCCCACAAGAGACCCAGTACTTC
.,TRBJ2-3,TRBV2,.,CASGAGFSTDTQYF,TGTGCCAGCGGGGCGGGGTTTAGCACAGATACGCAGTATTTT
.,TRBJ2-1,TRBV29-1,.,CSVEKEVNEQFF,TGCAGCGTTGAAAAGGAGGTCAATGAGCAGTTCTTC
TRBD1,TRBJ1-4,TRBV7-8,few,CASSADRGEKLFF,TGTGCCAGCAGCGCAGACAGGGGAGAAAAACTGTTTTTT
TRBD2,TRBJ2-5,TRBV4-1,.,CASSQDEASGVETQYF,TGCGCCAGCAGCCAAGATGAGGCTAGCGGGGTGGAGACCCAGTACTTC
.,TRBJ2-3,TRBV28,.,CASDSTTQQAFTDTQYF,TGTGCCAGTGACTCCACGACCCAACAGGCTTTCACAGATACGCAGTATTTT
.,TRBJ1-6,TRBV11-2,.,CASSLRGPASSYNSPLHF,TGTGCCAGCAGCTTGAGGGGTCCTGCGAGCTCCTATAATTCACCCCTCCACTTT
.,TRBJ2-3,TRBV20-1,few,CSARDEAGFTDTQYF,TGCAGTGCTAGAGATGAGGCAGGATTCACAGATACGCAGTATTTT
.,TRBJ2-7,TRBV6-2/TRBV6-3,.,CASNPSASYEQYF,TGTGCCAGCAATCCTAGCGCCTCCTACGAGCAGTACTTC
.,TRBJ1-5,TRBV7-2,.,CASSTGGGGAGPQHF,TGTGCCAGCAGCACGGGGGGGGGTGGCGCGGGGCCCCAGCATTTT
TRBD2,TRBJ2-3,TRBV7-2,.,CASSSLRLAGGQADTQYF,TGTGCCAGCAGCTCCCTCCGACTAGCGGGGGGGCAAGCAGATACGCAGTATTTT
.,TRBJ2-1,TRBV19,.,CASSIPTGTSYNEQFF,TGTGCCAGTAGTATCCCGACAGGAACCTCCTACAATGAGCAGTTCTTC
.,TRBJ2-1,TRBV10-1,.,CASSDRGVAEQFF,TGCGCCAGCAGTGATAGGGGGGTCGCTGAGCAGTTCTTC
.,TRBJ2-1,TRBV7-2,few,CASSLTQQGAYNEQFF,TGTGCCAGCAGCTTAACCCAGCAGGGAGCCTACAATGAGCAGTTCTTC
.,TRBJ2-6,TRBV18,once,CASSGNEGAGANVLTF,TGTGCCAGCTCCGGAAATGAGGGAGCTGGGGCCAACGTCCTGACTTTC
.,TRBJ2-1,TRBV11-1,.,CASTRASSYNEQFF,TGTGCCAGCACTCGGGCCTCCTCCTACAATGAGCAGTTCTTC
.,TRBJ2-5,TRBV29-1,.,CSVRIETQYF,TGCAGCGTTCGAATAGAGACCCAGTACTTC
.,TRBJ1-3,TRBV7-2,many,CASSLGRGNTIYF,TGTGCCAGCAGCTTAGGGCGGGGAAACACCATATATTTT